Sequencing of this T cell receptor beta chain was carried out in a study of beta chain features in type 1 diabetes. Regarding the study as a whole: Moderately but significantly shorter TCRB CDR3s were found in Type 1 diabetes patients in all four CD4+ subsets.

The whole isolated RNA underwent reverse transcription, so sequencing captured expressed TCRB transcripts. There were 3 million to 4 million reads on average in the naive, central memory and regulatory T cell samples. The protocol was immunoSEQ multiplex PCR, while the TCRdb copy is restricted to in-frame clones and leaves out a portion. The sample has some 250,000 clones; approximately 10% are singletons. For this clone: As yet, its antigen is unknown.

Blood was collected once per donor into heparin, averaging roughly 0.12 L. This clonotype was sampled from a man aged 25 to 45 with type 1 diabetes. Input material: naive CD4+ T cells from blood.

CDR3 sequence reads: CASSRQGNIQYF. Here the CDR3 DNA reads TGTGCCAGCAGCCGACAGGGAAACATTCAGTACTTC. The chain employs TRBV7-2 and TRBJ2-4, with 7 bases matching TRBD1. The V gene end was trimmed by 5 bases and the J gene end by 6 bases; junction bases not matched to a gene: 1. The germline gives CDR1 SGHTA, CDR2 FQGNSA. There are 12 residues in the CDR3.